This T cell receptor (beta chain) is drawn from a study of blood T cell repertoires in COVID-19 (dated by TCRdb to about 2020). Context from the whole study: Samples from collaborators originated in the United States, Italy and Spain and spanned both the acute and convalescent phases of COVID-19. A de-identified subject ID, COVID-19 status, age in years and sex were almost always included in the sample metadata. The samples were drawn from two sources: the first 160 participants of the ongoing ImmuneRACE study, and about 1,300 subjects contributed by 6 global collaborators. Where available, HLA class I and class II types were taken from metadata supplied by the sample provider and were not determined by assay-based typing. The material from the prospective study consisted of cDNA or gDNA derived from T cells, B-cell-depleted T cells, or PBMCs. A freely available public database, intended as a resource for researchers studying the immune response to SARS-CoV-2, is where the repertoires were released. Deeply sampled blood TCRbeta repertoires from subjects exposed to, actively infected with, or recovered from COVID-19 were included in the dataset.

Broader findings and caveats from the paper: The quantity of clinical and demographic metadata differed by source and by participant and was supplied without curation.

To note about this clone: This receptor's antigen is unknown. Base-call qualities are not available, and no considerably larger clone is one nucleotide away.

The immunoSEQ Assay, a bias-controlled multiplex PCR, was used to amplify TCRbeta CDR3 regions from genomic DNA. Turning to the authors' computational methods: Within the assay, amplification of reference gene primers was used to estimate how many nucleated cells each sample contained. To quantify the absolute abundance of each unique TCRbeta CDR3 rearrangement, sequence reads were collapsed and filtered. For each sample, productive Simpson clonality was calculated as the square root of Simpson's diversity index across productive rearrangements. TCRdb took this table from immuneACCESS and kept in-frame rearrangements with V and J called. Such tables lack part of the clones; where checked against another copy, unresolved V genes explain under half of the gap, and the rest is unexplained. The V and J calls and clone size are taken from that table; D and trimming were inferred from the DNA. The sample contains 310,000 or so clones, approximately 90% of them found a single time. The ten largest clones capture approximately 5.3% of the sample.

Enrolling through a virtual design, the prospective study's participants ranged in age from roughly 18 to 95 years and lived across 24 United States geographic areas. To assign participants to cohorts, the prospective study relied on clinical history that participants themselves reported in a screening survey and a study questionnaire. For ImmuneRACE Cohort 3, a participant was defined as recovered based on two consecutive negative NP/OP PCR tests, clearance by a healthcare professional, or resolution of symptoms. In the prospective study, mobile phlebotomists collected whole blood, serum and a nasopharyngeal or oropharyngeal swab from each participant. Over a 2-month period, participants in the prospective study had the option of providing additional blood draws and questionnaires. Prospective study blood samples were shipped either frozen or at room temperature before DNA extraction. The CDR3 covers 14 residues, taking in both the cysteine and the phenylalanine. Just CDR3 DNA is preserved here, 42 bases in frame from base 1. Trimming removed 0 bases from V and 5 bases from J, leaving 6 bases between the germline ends. From a lookup of the germline V gene, CDR1 and CDR2 are SGDLS and YYNGEE.

This receptor chain uses TRBV9 and TRBJ1-6; the best D guess is TRBD1, with 6 bases matching. The sequencing sample was made of PBMCs or T cells enriched from blood (not recorded which). The receptor comes from a woman in her 30s who had recovered from COVID-19. The CDR3 corresponds to CASSVAGDNSPLHF. The nucleotides read TGTGCCAGCAGCGTAGCAGGGGATAATTCACCCCTCCACTTT. Where the CDR3 stops, the reference TRBV9 and TRBJ1-6 genes take over; the full variable domain is DSGVTQTPKHLITATGQRVTLRCSPRSGDLSVYWYQQSLDQGLQFLIQYYNGEERAKGNILERFSAQQFPDLHSELNLSSLELGDSALYFCASSVAGDNSPLHFGNGTRLTVT.